Listed below are T cell receptor beta chains from one sample, sequenced in a study of T cell responses to AZD1222 COVID-19 vaccine. Using immunoSEQ multiplex PCR, the repertoire was profiled, and TCRdb retains in-frame clones only, with some absent. The sample lists about 140,000 clones, around nine tenths seen once, with more than 5% in the top ten. The sample consisted of peripheral blood, taken on day 0 of AZD1222 vaccination. The receptors stem from an adult in good health. The CDR3 runs from the conserved cysteine through the conserved F or W. Fields, in order: D gene, V gene, clone size, J gene, CDR3 DNA, CDR3 protein. D genes are given only for firm matches. The size of a clone is reported for some rows only, either as once, few or many, or as a class for expanded clones.

>TRBD1|TRBV7-9|-|TRBJ2-7
TGTGCCAGCAGCTTAGGGTCTGTGGGGACAGGGTTTCACGAGCAGTACTTC
CASSLGSVGTGFHEQYF
>TRBD2|TRBV11-2|-|TRBJ2-3
TGTGCCAGCAGCTTATTGGCTAGCGGGAGTGGAGATACGCAGTATTTT
CASSLLASGSGDTQYF
>-|TRBV6-5|-|TRBJ1-3
TGTGCCAGCAGTCCCGGGACCCCGGGACCAAACACCATATATTTT
CASSPGTPGPNTIYF
>-|TRBV6-1|-|TRBJ2-7
TGTGCCAGCAGTGAGCCCCAGCCGTGGGAGCAGTACTTC
CASSEPQPWEQYF
>-|TRBV6-1|-|TRBJ2-7
TGTGCCAGCAGTGAACCCCAGGGCCTCTCCTACGAGCAGTACTTC
CASSEPQGLSYEQYF
>-|TRBV29-1|-|TRBJ1-4
TGCAGCGTTGCTCGGCAGCCTAATGAAAAACTGTTTTTT
CSVARQPNEKLFF
>-|TRBV18|-|TRBJ2-2
TGTGCCAGCTCACTAGGACGACAGGACACCGGGGAGCTGTTTTTT
CASSLGRQDTGELFF
>-|TRBV7-8|few|TRBJ1-2
TGTGCCAGCAAAAGAGAGGACATCCGAAACTATGGCTACACCTTC
CASKREDIRNYGYTF
>-|TRBV6-5|-|TRBJ2-3
TGTGCCAGCATCTCCGGGACACATAGCACAGATACGCAGTATTTT
CASISGTHSTDTQYF
>TRBD1|TRBV18|-|TRBJ1-2
TGTGCCAGCTCACCCACCACAGGGGCAGGGGGCTACACCTTC
CASSPTTGAGGYTF
>TRBD1|TRBV7-6|-|TRBJ2-7
TGTGCCAGCAGCTTATCGACAGGGTTAGACACCTACGAGCAGTACTTC
CASSLSTGLDTYEQYF
>-|TRBV11-2|-|TRBJ1-4
TGTGCCAGCAGCTTAGAATCCGGACGAGTCCAGAAACTGTTTTTT
CASSLESGRVQKLFF
>-|TRBV4-1|-|TRBJ2-7
TGCGCCAGCAGCCAAGATATAGGACGGGGCTACGAGCAGTACTTC
CASSQDIGRGYEQYF
>TRBD2|TRBV15|-|TRBJ2-7
TGTGCCACTGAGCGGGGGGGCTACGAGCAGTACTTC
CATERGGYEQYF
>TRBD2|TRBV13|-|TRBJ2-7
TGTGCCAGCAGCCCCGGGACTAGCGAGTTCTACGAGCAGTACTTC
CASSPGTSEFYEQYF
>-|TRBV24-1|-|TRBJ1-3
TGTGCCACCAGTGATTCGGCCCCCGGGGGCTCTGGAAACACCATATATTTT
CATSDSAPGGSGNTIYF
>-|TRBV18|-|TRBJ2-6
TGTGCCAGCTCACCGGGGACTTATGGGGCCAACGTCCTGACTTTC
CASSPGTYGANVLTF
>-|TRBV4-1|-|TRBJ2-2
TGCGCCAGCAGCCAAGAGGGTACGCGGGTGAGAGGAACCGGGGAGCTGTTTTTT
CASSQEGTRVRGTGELFF
>-|TRBV20-1|-|TRBJ2-3
TGCAGTGCTAGTGCGGGATTCACAGATACGCAGTATTTT
CSASAGFTDTQYF
>-|TRBV10-2|-|TRBJ2-1
TGCGCCAGCAGTGAGAGCCTCAATGAGCAGTTCTTC
CASSESLNEQFF
>-|TRBV18|-|TRBJ2-7
TGTGCCAGCTCACCACTCTCCTACGAGCAGTACTTC
CASSPLSYEQYF
>TRBD2|TRBV11-2|-|TRBJ2-3
TGTGCCAGCAGCCGCCCGAGCGGGGAACCCACAGATACGCAGTATTTT
CASSRPSGEPTDTQYF
>-|TRBV2|-|TRBJ2-2
TGTGCCAGCAGGATGACAGGAAACACCGGGGAGCTGTTTTTT
CASRMTGNTGELFF
>-|TRBV20-1|-|TRBJ2-7
TGCAGTGCTACGACAGGCTACGAGCAGTACTTC
CSATTGYEQYF
>-|TRBV9|-|TRBJ2-7
TGTGCCAGCAGCGTGGAAAGCAGCTCCTACGAGCAGTACTTC
CASSVESSSYEQYF
>-|TRBV2|-|TRBJ1-3
TGTGCCAGCAAGGGGTCAGCTGGAAACACCATATATTTT
CASKGSAGNTIYF
>TRBD2|TRBV18|-|TRBJ2-2
TGTGCCAGCTCACCTGCTGGGACTAGCGGGATAACCGGGGAGCTGTTTTTT
CASSPAGTSGITGELFF
>-|TRBV11-2|-|TRBJ1-3
TGTGCCAGCAAATCCCTCCAGGTGAACTTCTCTGGAAACACCATATATTTT
CASKSLQVNFSGNTIYF
>TRBD2|TRBV13|-|TRBJ2-1
TGTGCCAGCAGCTTAGGACTAGCGGGGGAGATCACCTACAATGAGCAGTTCTTC
CASSLGLAGEITYNEQFF
>-|TRBV11-2|-|TRBJ1-6
TGTGCCAGCAGCTCTCTCCTTCTAAATTCACCCCTCCACTTT
CASSSLLLNSPLHF
>-|TRBV18|-|TRBJ2-5
TGTGCCAGCTCAAACAGGGCGGGTTTGGAGACCCAGTACTTC
CASSNRAGLETQYF
>TRBD1|TRBV28|-|TRBJ1-4
TGTGCCAGCAGTTCATGGGGACAGGGATATGAAAAACTGTTTTTT
CASSSWGQGYEKLFF
>-|TRBV11-1|-|TRBJ2-7
TGTGCCAGCAGCTTCTTTCCCCGGGAGACTTCCTACGAGCAGTACTTC
CASSFFPRETSYEQYF
>-|TRBV13|-|TRBJ2-1
TGTGCCAGCAGCTTAGTAGGCCCTTGGGGGTACAATGAGCAGTTCTTC
CASSLVGPWGYNEQFF
>-|TRBV7-7|-|TRBJ2-3
TGTGCTAGCAGCTTGGGCAGCACAGATACGCAGTATTTT
CASSLGSTDTQYF
>TRBD2|TRBV5-6|-|TRBJ2-1
TGTGCCAGCAGCTTGGGAGGCGGGGGGAACTACAATGAGCAGTTCTTC
CASSLGGGGNYNEQFF
>TRBD1|TRBV7-2|-|TRBJ1-1
TGTGCCAGCAGCCGGACAGGGGTTGACACTGAAGCTTTCTTT
CASSRTGVDTEAFF
>TRBD1|TRBV3-1/TRBV3-2|-|TRBJ1-1
TGTGCCAGCAGCGACAGGGGGGGCACTGAAGCTTTCTTT
CASSDRGGTEAFF
>TRBD2|TRBV27|-|TRBJ2-7
TGTGCCAGCAGATATGGGACTAGCGGTACCTACGAGCAGTACTTC
CASRYGTSGTYEQYF
>TRBD1|TRBV25-1|-|TRBJ1-1
TGTGCCAGCAGCCATAGACAGGGGGCAGGTGGGACTGAAGCTTTCTTT
CASSHRQGAGGTEAFF
>-|TRBV7-2|-|TRBJ2-3
TGTGCCAGCAGCTCCCCTATGTACGATACGCAGTATTTT
CASSSPMYDTQYF
>TRBD1|TRBV24-1|once|TRBJ2-1
TGTGCCACCACCTCGGGACAGGGGGCGTCCTACAATGAGCAGTTCTTC
CATTSGQGASYNEQFF
>-|TRBV6-1|-|TRBJ2-6
TGTGCCAGCAGTGGAGGAACTTTTTACTCTGGGGCCAACGTCCTGACTTTC
CASSGGTFYSGANVLTF
>TRBD1|TRBV18|-|TRBJ1-1
TGTGCCAGCTCACCACCGTGGAGGACAGGGGGCGGCACTGAAGCTTTCTTT
CASSPPWRTGGGTEAFF